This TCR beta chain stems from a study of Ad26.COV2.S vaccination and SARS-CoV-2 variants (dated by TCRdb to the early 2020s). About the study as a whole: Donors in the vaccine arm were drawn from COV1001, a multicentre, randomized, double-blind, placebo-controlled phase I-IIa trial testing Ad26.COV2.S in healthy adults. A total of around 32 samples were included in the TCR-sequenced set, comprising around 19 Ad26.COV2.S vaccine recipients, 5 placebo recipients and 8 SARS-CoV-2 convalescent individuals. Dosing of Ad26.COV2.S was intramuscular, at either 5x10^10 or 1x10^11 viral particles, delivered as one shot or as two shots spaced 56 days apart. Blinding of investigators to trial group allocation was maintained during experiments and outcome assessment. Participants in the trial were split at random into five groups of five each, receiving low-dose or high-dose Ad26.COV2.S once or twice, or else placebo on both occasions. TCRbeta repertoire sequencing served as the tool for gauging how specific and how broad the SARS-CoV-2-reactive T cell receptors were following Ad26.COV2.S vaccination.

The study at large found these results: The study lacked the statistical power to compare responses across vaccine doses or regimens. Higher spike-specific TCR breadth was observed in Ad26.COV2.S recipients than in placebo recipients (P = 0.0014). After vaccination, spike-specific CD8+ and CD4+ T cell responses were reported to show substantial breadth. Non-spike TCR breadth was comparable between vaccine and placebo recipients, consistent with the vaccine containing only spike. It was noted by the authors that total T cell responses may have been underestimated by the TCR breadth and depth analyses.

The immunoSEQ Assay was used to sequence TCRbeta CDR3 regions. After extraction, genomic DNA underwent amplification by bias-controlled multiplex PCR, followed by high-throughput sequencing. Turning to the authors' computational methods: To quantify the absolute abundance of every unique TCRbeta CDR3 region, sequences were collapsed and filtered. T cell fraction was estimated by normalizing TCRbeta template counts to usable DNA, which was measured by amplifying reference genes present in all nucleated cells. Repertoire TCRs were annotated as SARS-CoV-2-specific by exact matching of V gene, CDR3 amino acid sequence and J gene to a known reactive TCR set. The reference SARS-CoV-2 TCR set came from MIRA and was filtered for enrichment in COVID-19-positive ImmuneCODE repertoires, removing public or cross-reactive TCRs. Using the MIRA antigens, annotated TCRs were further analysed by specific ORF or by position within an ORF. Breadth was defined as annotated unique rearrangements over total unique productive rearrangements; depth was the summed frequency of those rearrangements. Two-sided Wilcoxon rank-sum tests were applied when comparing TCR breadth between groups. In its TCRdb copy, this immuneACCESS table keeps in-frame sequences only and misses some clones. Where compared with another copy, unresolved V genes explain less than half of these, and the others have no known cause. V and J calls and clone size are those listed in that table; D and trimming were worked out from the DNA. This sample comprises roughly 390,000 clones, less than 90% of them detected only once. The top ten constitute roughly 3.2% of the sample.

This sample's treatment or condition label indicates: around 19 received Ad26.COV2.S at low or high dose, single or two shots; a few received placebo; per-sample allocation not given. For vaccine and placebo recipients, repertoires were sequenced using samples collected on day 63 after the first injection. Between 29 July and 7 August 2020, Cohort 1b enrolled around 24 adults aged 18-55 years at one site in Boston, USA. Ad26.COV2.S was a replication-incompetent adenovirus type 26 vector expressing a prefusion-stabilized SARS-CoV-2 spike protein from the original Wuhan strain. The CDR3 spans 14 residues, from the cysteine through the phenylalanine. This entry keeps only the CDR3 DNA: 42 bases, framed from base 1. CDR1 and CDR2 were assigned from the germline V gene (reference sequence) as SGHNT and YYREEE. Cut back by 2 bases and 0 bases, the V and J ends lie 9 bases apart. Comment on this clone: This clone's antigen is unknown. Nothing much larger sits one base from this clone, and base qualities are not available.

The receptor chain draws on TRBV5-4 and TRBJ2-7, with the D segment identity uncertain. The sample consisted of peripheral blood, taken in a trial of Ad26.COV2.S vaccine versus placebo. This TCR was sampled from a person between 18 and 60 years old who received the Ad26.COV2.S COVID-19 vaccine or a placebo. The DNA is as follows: TGTGCCAGCAGCTTAACGAAGAGCTCCTACGAGCAGTACTTC. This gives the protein CASSLTKSSYEQYF.